This is a list of T cell receptor beta chains from one sample in a study of blood T cell repertoires in COVID-19. Measured with immunoSEQ multiplex PCR; TCRdb has only the in-frame clones, and not every one. The sample has about 180,000 clones; about 81% are singletons. The sequenced sample was peripheral blood. These TCRs come from a woman at least 80 years old with COVID-19, enrolled during active disease. Both conserved end residues are part of each CDR3. D genes are given only for firm matches. Size is omitted from some rows. Given values are once, few, many or a class for expanded clones.

abundance	j_gene	v_gene	d_gene	CDR3aa	CDR3nt
few	TRBJ1-1	TRBV20-1	NA	CSAKRVTEAFF	TGCAGTGCTAAGCGGGTCACTGAAGCTTTCTTT
NA	TRBJ1-2	TRBV28	NA	CASSPPARGYTF	TGTGCCAGCAGCCCCCCAGCGAGAGGCTACACCTTC
NA	TRBJ1-5	TRBV6-1	NA	CASSESDTASNQPQHF	TGTGCCAGCAGTGAATCCGACACCGCCAGCAATCAGCCCCAGCATTTT
NA	TRBJ2-7	TRBV6-5	TRBD1	CASSYRGRIYEQYF	TGTGCCAGCAGTTACAGGGGGCGCATCTACGAGCAGTACTTC
NA	TRBJ1-1	TRBV2	TRBD1	CASSYAGGRTEAFF	TGTGCCAGCAGTTACGCAGGGGGCCGGACTGAAGCTTTCTTT
NA	TRBJ2-5	TRBV7-3	TRBD1	CASSVGQGGETQYF	TGTGCCAGCAGCGTCGGACAGGGTGGAGAGACCCAGTACTTC
NA	TRBJ1-2	TRBV4-3	NA	CASSHQAGESYGYTF	TGCGCCAGCAGCCATCAAGCCGGGGAGTCCTATGGCTACACCTTC
NA	TRBJ1-2	TRBV7-2	NA	CASLPRDAYGYTF	TGTGCCAGCTTACCCAGGGATGCTTATGGCTACACCTTC
NA	TRBJ2-5	TRBV7-9	NA	CASSLASGEETQYF	TGTGCCAGCAGCTTAGCGTCCGGGGAAGAGACCCAGTACTTC
once	TRBJ2-7	TRBV7-9	TRBD1	CASSLGSGQGPYEQYF	TGTGCCAGCAGCTTAGGCTCGGGACAGGGCCCCTACGAGCAGTACTTC
NA	TRBJ1-4	TRBV27	TRBD1	CASRRFDRGEREKLFF	TGTGCCAGCAGGAGGTTCGACAGGGGAGAGCGTGAAAAACTGTTTTTT
NA	TRBJ2-5	TRBV4-1	NA	CASSQVDRRTGTQYF	TGCGCCAGCAGCCAAGTCGACAGGAGGACCGGGACCCAGTACTTC
NA	TRBJ2-7	TRBV7-2	NA	CASSTGAGRSYEQYF	TGTGCCAGCAGCACCGGAGCGGGCCGCTCCTACGAGCAGTACTTC
NA	TRBJ1-4	TRBV18	NA	CASSPGDLVEKLFF	TGTGCCAGCTCACCGGGGGACTTGGTTGAAAAACTGTTTTTT
NA	TRBJ2-2	TRBV29-1	NA	CSALAPTGELFF	TGCAGTGCCCTTGCGCCTACCGGGGAGCTGTTTTTT
NA	TRBJ2-1	TRBV6-2/TRBV6-3	NA	CASSNFDGDEQFF	TGTGCCAGCAGTAATTTCGACGGGGATGAGCAGTTCTTC
NA	TRBJ2-7	TRBV28	NA	CASSLFYYEQYF	TGTGCCAGCAGTTTGTTTTACTACGAGCAGTACTTC
NA	TRBJ2-5	TRBV12-3/TRBV12-4	NA	CASRALDQETQYF	TGTGCCAGCAGGGCACTAGACCAAGAGACCCAGTACTTC
NA	TRBJ2-1	TRBV3-1/TRBV3-2	NA	CASSQGASANEQFF	TGTGCCAGCAGCCAAGGGGCTAGCGCCAATGAGCAGTTCTTC
NA	TRBJ2-3	TRBV24-1	TRBD1	CATSEGRGKDTQYF	TGTGCCACCAGTGAGGGCAGGGGGAAAGATACGCAGTATTTT
NA	TRBJ2-2	TRBV18	NA	CASSPDSSNTGELFF	TGTGCCAGCTCACCGGACAGTTCGAACACCGGGGAGCTGTTTTTT
few	TRBJ2-1	TRBV7-6	TRBD2	CASSLAPSGGNSYNEQFF	TGTGCCAGCAGCTTAGCGCCTAGCGGGGGGAACTCCTACAATGAGCAGTTCTTC
once	TRBJ2-2	TRBV5-1	NA	CASSFKTGELFF	TGCGCCAGCAGCTTCAAAACCGGGGAGCTGTTTTTT
NA	TRBJ2-3	TRBV29-1	NA	CSVRTADTQYF	TGCAGCGTTCGCACGGCAGATACGCAGTATTTT
NA	TRBJ1-2	TRBV10-3	NA	CAISDRPASYGYTF	TGTGCCATCAGTGATAGGCCCGCTAGCTATGGCTACACCTTC
NA	TRBJ2-1	TRBV19	TRBD1	CASSIGTGPHNEQFF	TGTGCCAGTAGTATCGGGACAGGGCCCCACAATGAGCAGTTCTTC
NA	TRBJ1-6	TRBV30	NA	CAWSRGDGSPLHF	TGTGCCTGGAGTCGGGGGGATGGGTCACCCCTCCACTTT
NA	TRBJ2-7	TRBV21-1	NA	CASSARQGSAPKGPTRSSYEQYF	TGTGCCAGCAGCGCTCGACAGGGGAGCGCACCGAAAGGACCAACCCGAAGCTCCTACGAGCAGTACTTC
NA	TRBJ2-7	TRBV11-1	TRBD1	CASSLRGQFSYEQYF	TGTGCCAGCAGCTTACGGGGACAGTTTTCCTACGAGCAGTACTTC
NA	TRBJ2-1	TRBV29-1	TRBD2	CSVEDLAGVGNNEQFF	TGCAGCGTTGAAGACTTAGCGGGAGTGGGGAACAATGAGCAGTTCTTC
NA	TRBJ2-1	TRBV5-4	TRBD2	CASSPNPGGTENNEQFF	TGTGCCAGCAGCCCCAACCCGGGAGGGACGGAAAACAATGAGCAGTTCTTC
few	TRBJ1-6	TRBV5-1	TRBD1	CASSGGLTGGGSPLHF	TGCGCCAGCAGCGGTGGCTTGACAGGGGGAGGATCACCCCTCCACTTT
NA	TRBJ1-4	TRBV4-2	NA	CASSHGGKGNEKLFF	TGTGCCAGCAGCCATGGCGGGAAGGGGAATGAAAAACTGTTTTTT
few	TRBJ2-7	TRBV12-3/TRBV12-4	NA	CASSLAAEQYF	TGTGCCAGCAGTTTAGCGGCCGAGCAGTACTTC
once	TRBJ2-2	TRBV7-9	NA	CASSLGTQAGELFF	TGTGCCAGCAGCTTAGGCACCCAGGCCGGGGAGCTGTTTTTT
NA	TRBJ2-2	TRBV24-1	TRBD1	CATSGVQGMTGELFF	TGTGCCACCAGTGGTGTACAGGGGATGACCGGGGAGCTGTTTTTT
once	TRBJ1-4	TRBV5-1	TRBD1	CASSLGQAANEKLFF	TGCGCCAGCAGCCTAGGACAGGCGGCTAATGAAAAACTGTTTTTT
NA	TRBJ2-1	TRBV7-3	NA	CASSRGTLHNEQFF	TGTGCCAGCAGCCGCGGGACTCTCCACAATGAGCAGTTCTTC
NA	TRBJ2-5	TRBV7-9	TRBD2	CASSFWREEQETQYF	TGTGCCAGCAGCTTCTGGCGGGAGGAACAAGAGACCCAGTACTTC
NA	TRBJ1-2	TRBV4-2	NA	CASSRGGVSYGYTF	TGTGCCAGCAGTCGGGGGGGCGTCAGCTATGGCTACACCTTC
many	TRBJ1-3	TRBV14	NA	CASSQNSRASGNTIYF	TGTGCCAGCAGCCAAAACAGCAGAGCCTCTGGAAACACCATATATTTT
NA	TRBJ1-6	TRBV5-4	NA	CASSLFSLNSPLHF	TGTGCCAGCAGCTTGTTTTCTCTAAATTCACCCCTCCACTTT
NA	TRBJ1-2	TRBV5-6	NA	CASSLGTTGYTF	TGTGCCAGCAGCTTGGGAACGACAGGCTACACCTTC
NA	TRBJ1-2	TRBV28	TRBD1	CASSSRQGYYGYTF	TGTGCCAGCAGTTCCAGACAGGGGTACTATGGCTACACCTTC
NA	TRBJ1-2	TRBV5-8	TRBD1	CASSRRGQNYGYTF	TGTGCCAGCAGTAGACGGGGACAGAACTATGGCTACACCTTC
NA	TRBJ2-6	TRBV28	NA	CASSLNRGHISGANVLTF	TGTGCCAGCAGTTTAAATCGGGGACACATCTCTGGGGCCAACGTCCTGACTTTC
few	TRBJ1-1	TRBV29-1	TRBD1	CSVRDSDTEAFF	TGCAGCGTTAGGGACAGCGACACTGAAGCTTTCTTT
NA	TRBJ2-1	TRBV7-2	NA	CASTVATGNEQFF	TGTGCCAGCACCGTTGCGACTGGCAATGAGCAGTTCTTC
NA	TRBJ1-2	TRBV5-1	NA	CASSSGDPAGYGYTF	TGCGCCAGCAGCTCCGGTGACCCCGCGGGCTATGGCTACACCTTC
NA	TRBJ1-6	TRBV9	NA	CASSVRGESSPLHF	TGTGCCAGCAGCGTACGCGGAGAATCTTCACCCCTCCACTTT
NA	TRBJ2-7	TRBV7-7	TRBD1	CASSLGQGGEQYF	TGTGCCAGCAGCTTGGGACAGGGAGGCGAGCAGTACTTC